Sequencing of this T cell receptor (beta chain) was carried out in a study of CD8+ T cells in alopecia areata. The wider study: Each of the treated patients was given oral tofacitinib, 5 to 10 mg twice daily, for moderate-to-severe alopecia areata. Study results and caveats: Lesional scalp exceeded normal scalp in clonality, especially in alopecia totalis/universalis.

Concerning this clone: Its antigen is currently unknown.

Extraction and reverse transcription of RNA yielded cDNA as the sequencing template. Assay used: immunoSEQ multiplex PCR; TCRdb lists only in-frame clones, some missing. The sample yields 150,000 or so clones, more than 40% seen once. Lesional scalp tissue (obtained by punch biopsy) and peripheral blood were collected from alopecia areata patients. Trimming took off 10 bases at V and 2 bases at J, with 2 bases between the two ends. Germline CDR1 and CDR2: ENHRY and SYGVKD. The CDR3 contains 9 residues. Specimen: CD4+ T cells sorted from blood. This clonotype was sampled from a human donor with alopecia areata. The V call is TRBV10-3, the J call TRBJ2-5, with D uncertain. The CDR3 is CATQETQYF. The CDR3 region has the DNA TGTGCCACACAAGAGACCCAGTACTTC.